This T cell receptor (beta chain) was sequenced for a study of cytomegalovirus exposure and HLA in healthy donors. Study-level points and caveats: V- and J-gene trimming in TCR beta was tied to a missense DCLRE1C variant by an analysis performed later. Overall, about 160 TCR beta chains were annotated as cytomegalovirus-associated. For most TCR beta V segments, an earlier analysis put the productive rate at about 87% or about 30% of the time.

Researchers ran the PCR with 60 Vbeta and 13 Jbeta primers. The table came from immunoSEQ multiplex PCR; TCRdb's copy has only in-frame clones and leaves some out. The sample lists about 110,000 clones, 71% occurring once. This CDR3 comprises 13 residues. The germline CDR1 and CDR2 sequences are MNHEY and SMNVEV (reference sequence). Trimming removed 2 bases from V and 3 bases from J, with 8 bases in between. A note on this clone: What it recognizes is unknown.

The sequence came from a female donor in good health and CMV-seronegative. The V gene is TRBV27, the J gene TRBJ2-7, with D possibly being TRBD1 (6 bases). The source material was PBMCs. CDR3 nucleotides: TGTGCCAGCAGTTTAGGGACAATCTACGAGCAGTACTTC. Protein sequence: CASSLGTIYEQYF.